Sequencing of this T cell receptor beta chain was carried out in a study of OX40 agonist ivuxolimab in advanced cancers. A note on the overall study: The costimulatory receptor OX40 (CD134) was targeted by ivuxolimab, a fully human IgG2 agonistic monoclonal antibody. Intravenous ivuxolimab was administered to patients every 2 weeks at six dose levels: 0.01, 0.1, 0.3, 1.5, 3 and 10 mg/kg. Of the roughly 50 dose-escalation patients, hepatocellular carcinoma was present in about 20, melanoma in around 15, renal cell carcinoma in 9 and head and neck cancer in 9. In the dose-escalation cohort, 70% to 90% of patients were male, and the mean age was roughly 60 years with a range of about 20 to 80. Patients were allowed to have had prior anti-PD-1, anti-PD-L1 or anti-CTLA-4 therapy, and approximately 40% of the dose-escalation patients had previously received checkpoint inhibitors. Partial responses occurred in three dose-escalation patients, of whom one had hepatocellular carcinoma and two had cutaneous melanoma. Peripheral TCRbeta sequencing was intended to test whether TCR sequence diversity was altered and clonal T-cell expansion was caused by ivuxolimab. The paper reports the monotherapy dose-escalation portion (N ≈ 52 patients) of the phase I ivuxolimab trial.

Patients with autoimmune disease history or receiving systemic immunosuppression were excluded from the trial. In every dose cohort, peripheral blood was drawn for TCR sequencing at baseline, cycle 4 day 1, and cycle 7 day 1. The samples were drawn from a first-in-human, open-label, multicenter phase I dose-escalation trial of ivuxolimab. Adults with locally advanced or metastatic melanoma, renal cell carcinoma, hepatocellular carcinoma or head and neck squamous cell carcinoma were enrolled in the trial. Before TCR sequencing, CD4+ T cells and CD8+ T cells were sorted from peripheral blood as separate populations. Genomic DNA was isolated from the sorted cells so that the TCRbeta CDR3 region could be sequenced. The immunoSEQ Assay was used for sequencing of TCRbeta CDR3 regions. TCRdb limited this immuneACCESS table to in-frame rearrangements with V and J called. A share of clones is missing; checked studies link under half to unresolved V genes, and the rest is unexplained. The sample table contains about 68,000 clones; only one count was recorded for over 80% of them. Around 0.33% of the sample comes from the top ten.

On this clone itself: What this receptor recognizes is not known. There are no base qualities to consult, and no much larger clone falls within one base.

Results and caveats for the whole study, not just this receptor: After ivuxolimab, more expanded clones were found on average in CD8+ T cells than in CD4+ T cells. Low levels of normalized T-cell clonal expansion were also seen in some patients who did not respond. In the 0.1-3.0 mg/kg groups, partial responders had among the lowest normalized peripheral clonal expansion, particularly in CD8+ T cells. Antigen specificity was not determined for the clonally expanded peripheral T cells. Clonal expansion of both CD4+ and CD8+ blood T cells was observed from baseline to week 6 at doses 0.1 to 3.0 mg/kg.

The germline V gene gives CDR1 as KGHSH and CDR2 as LQKENI. Ends trimmed: V by 2 bases, J by 3 bases; bases unmatched to a gene: 2. The CDR3 spans 14 residues, from the cysteine through the phenylalanine. Just the 42-base CDR3 DNA is kept, in frame starting at base 1. The chain is made from TRBV18 and TRBJ2-7; the junction holds 9 bases that match TRBD2. This sample comprised CD4+ or CD8+ T cells sorted from blood, obtained in a trial of the OX40 agonist ivuxolimab. The clonotype was recovered from an adult with an advanced solid tumor such as melanoma, head and neck, liver or kidney cancer. The CDR3 is CASSPGAGGYEQYF. The DNA reads TGTGCCAGCTCACCAGGAGCGGGGGGCTACGAGCAGTACTTC. Here the CDR3 is joined to the reference TRBV18 and TRBJ2-7 genes, and the full variable domain is: NAGVMQNPRHLVRRRGQEARLRCSPMKGHSHVYWYRQLPEEGLKFMVYLQKENIIDESGMPKERFSAEFPKEGPSILRIQQVVRGDSAAYFCASSPGAGGYEQYFGPGTRLTVT.